The clone carrying this T cell receptor beta chain was seen many times. This sample is part of a study of metastatic and nonmetastatic thyroid tumors. Trimming at V came to 8 bases and at J to 0 bases, leaving 9 bases not matched to a gene. This CDR3 has 16 residues. Germline values: CDR1 SNHLY, CDR2 FYNNEI. TCRdb called clones again from the PCR reads with MiXCR. In the table there are fewer than 100,000 clones, 14% to 15% of which are singletons. All patients reached thyroid surgery having received no treatment beforehand. This sequence joins TRBV2 and TRBJ2-2, with 7 nucleotides matching TRBD2. The sequencing input was blood. This receptor was identified in a female donor with papillary thyroid cancer or a benign thyroid nodule (not recorded which). Some clones in this sample may be carry-over from other donors' samples. The CDR3 is CASRPRRGTNTGELFF. The CDR3 bases are TGTGCCAGCCGACCTAGGCGGGGGACGAACACCGGGGAGCTGTTTTTT.